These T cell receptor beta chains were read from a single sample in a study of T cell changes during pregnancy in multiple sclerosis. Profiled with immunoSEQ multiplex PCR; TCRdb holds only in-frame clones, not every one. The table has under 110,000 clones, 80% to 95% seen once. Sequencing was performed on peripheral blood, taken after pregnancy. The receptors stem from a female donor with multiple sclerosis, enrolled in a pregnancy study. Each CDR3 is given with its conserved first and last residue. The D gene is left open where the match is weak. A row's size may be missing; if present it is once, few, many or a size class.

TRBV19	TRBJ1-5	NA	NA	TGTGCCAGTATCAAAACCCAAGGCGGCCCTAGCAATCAGCCCCAGCATTTT	CASIKTQGGPSNQPQHF
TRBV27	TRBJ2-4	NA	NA	TGTGCCAGCTTGCCGGGGACTCAAAAAAACATTCAGTACTTC	CASLPGTQKNIQYF
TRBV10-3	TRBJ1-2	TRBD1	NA	TGTGCCATAAAAGGGACAGGGGAAGGAAACTATGGCTACACCTTC	CAIKGTGEGNYGYTF
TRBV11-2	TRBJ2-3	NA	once	TGTGCCAGCAGCTTAAACCTAGGGGGAAGCACAGATACGCAGTATTTT	CASSLNLGGSTDTQYF
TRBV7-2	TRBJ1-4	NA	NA	TGTGCCAGCAGCTTAGGGTCGGGGAGGCTGTTTTTT	CASSLGSGRLFF
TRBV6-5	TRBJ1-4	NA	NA	TGTGCCAGCAGTTACCCAGGGAATGAAAAACTGTTTTTT	CASSYPGNEKLFF
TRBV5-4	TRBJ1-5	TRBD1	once	TGTGCCAGCAGCTTGGACCCCGGGACAGGGTGGCCCCAGCATTTT	CASSLDPGTGWPQHF
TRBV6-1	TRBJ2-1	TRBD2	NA	TGTGCCAGCAGTGCCGCGGGACTAGCCAACAATGAGCAGTTCTTC	CASSAAGLANNEQFF
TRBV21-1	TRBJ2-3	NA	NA	TGTGCCAGCAGCCATTTAGCGGGGCTCCACACAGATACGCAGTATTTT	CASSHLAGLHTDTQYF
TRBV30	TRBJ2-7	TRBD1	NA	TGTGCCTGGAGGACGGCCGGGACAGCCTACGAGCAGTACTTC	CAWRTAGTAYEQYF
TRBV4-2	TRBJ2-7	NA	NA	TGTGCCTCGCCGGGTCTCGGCGACGAGCAGTACTTC	CASPGLGDEQYF
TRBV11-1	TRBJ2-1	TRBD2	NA	TGTGCCAGCAGGCTTCGGACTAGCGGGAACCTAAGGGCCTACAATGAGCAGTTCTTC	CASRLRTSGNLRAYNEQFF
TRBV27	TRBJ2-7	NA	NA	TGTGCCAGCAGTCCTCAGGGTTACGAGCAGTACTTC	CASSPQGYEQYF
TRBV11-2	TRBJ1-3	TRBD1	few	TGTGCCAGCAGCCTCAGGGGGACCGGTGGAAACACCATATATTTT	CASSLRGTGGNTIYF
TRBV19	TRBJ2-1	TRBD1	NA	TGTGCCAGTAGTGGGACAGGGAGGTATGAGCAGTTCTTC	CASSGTGRYEQFF
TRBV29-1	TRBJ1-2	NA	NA	TGCAGCGTTAAGGACAGTGGGTCTTATGGCTACACCTTC	CSVKDSGSYGYTF
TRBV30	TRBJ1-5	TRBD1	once	TGTGCCTGGAGCGACAGGGGACCGTATAGCAATCAGCCCCAGCATTTT	CAWSDRGPYSNQPQHF
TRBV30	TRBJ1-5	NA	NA	TGTGCCTGGAGTGGTGGGAGGGGGCAGCCCCAGCATTTT	CAWSGGRGQPQHF
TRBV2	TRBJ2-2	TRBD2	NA	TGTGCCAGCAGTGAACGGGAGGTAGTCACCGGGGAGCTGTTTTTT	CASSEREVVTGELFF
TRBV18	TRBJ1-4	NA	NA	TGTGCCAGCTCTTCTCGGGTGGCGAATGAAAAACTGTTTTTT	CASSSRVANEKLFF
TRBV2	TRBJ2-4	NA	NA	TGTGCCAGCAGTGAAGACCCCGGACAGCCGAGAGCCAAAAACATTCAGTACTTC	CASSEDPGQPRAKNIQYF
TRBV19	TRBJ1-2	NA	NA	TGTGCCAGTAGTATAGATCATCTGACTGGGGGCTACACCTTC	CASSIDHLTGGYTF
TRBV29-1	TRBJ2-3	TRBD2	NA	TGCAGCGTTGGACGCTGGGAGCGGGGAAGCACAGATACGCAGTATTTT	CSVGRWERGSTDTQYF
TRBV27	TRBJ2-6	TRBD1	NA	TGTGCCAGCAGTTTGATCGTTCTAGGACAGGAGGCCAACGTCCTGACTTTC	CASSLIVLGQEANVLTF
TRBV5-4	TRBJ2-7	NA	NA	TGTGCCAGCAGCAGACGATTGACAACCTCCTACGAGCAGTACTTC	CASSRRLTTSYEQYF
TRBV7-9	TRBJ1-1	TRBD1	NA	TGTGCCAGCAGCTCCCAGGGGACAGTAACTGAAGCTTTCTTT	CASSSQGTVTEAFF
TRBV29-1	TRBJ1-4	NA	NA	TGCAGCGCAAAAACGGGGGGGGAAAAACTGTTTTTT	CSAKTGGEKLFF
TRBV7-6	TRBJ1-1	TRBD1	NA	TGTGCCAGCAGCCTCCTGGGACAGGGGAACACTGAAGCTTTCTTT	CASSLLGQGNTEAFF